The 18 T cell receptor beta chains below come from one sample, sequenced in a study of T cell responses to AZD1222 COVID-19 vaccine. The assay was immunoSEQ multiplex PCR, and TCRdb's table has in-frame clones only and misses some. The repertoire has about 150,000 clones, around 85% of them found once; the top ten carry approximately 8%. The specimen comprised peripheral blood, sampled on day 0 of AZD1222 vaccination. Receptor source: an adult in good health.

This chain uses TRBV6-6 with TRBJ1-1; the D is unclear. Germline CDR1 MNHNY, CDR2 SVGAGI (reference sequence). The CDR3 spans 13 residues. Trimming took 2 bases from V and 1 from J, leaving 5 bases between them. DNA for the CDR3: TGTGCCAGCAGTTACGGGTCGAACACTGAAGCTTTCTTT. As protein: CASSYGSNTEAFF.

The V and J genes are TRBV6-5 and TRBJ2-7, with TRBD2 as a possible D gene (5 bases). This CDR3 is built from 13 residues. The V end was cut by 8 bases, the J end by 3 bases, with 14 bases between. Germline V gene lookup returns CDR1 MNHEY and CDR2 SVGAGI. The CDR3 is CASEGNYGYEQYF. CDR3 nucleotide sequence: TGTGCCAGCGAGGGAAACTATGGCTACGAGCAGTACTTC.

V gene TRBV7-9 combines with J gene TRBJ1-1, with TRBD1 as a possible D gene (5 bases). This CDR3 contains 13 residues. Germline V lookup: CDR1 SEHNR, CDR2 FQNEAQ (reference sequence). V was shortened by 5 bases and J by 4 bases, with 11 bases between the two germline ends. The CDR3 DNA is TGTGCCAGCAGCGGGGCGACGGGCACTGAAGCTTTCTTT. This translates into CASSGATGTEAFF.

The chain employs TRBV11-3 and TRBJ2-3; 9 nucleotides align to TRBD2. Germline V lookup: CDR1 SGHNT, CDR2 YENEEA. The V and J ends lost 4 bases and 2 bases, in that order; junction bases with no gene match: 4. The CDR3 is 15 residues long. CDR3 nucleotide sequence: TGTGCCAGCAGCTCATTAGCGGGGGACACAGATACGCAGTATTTT. It is translated as CASSSLAGDTDTQYF. The variable domain in full, with the rest retrieved from reference TRBV11-3 and TRBJ2-3, is EAGVVQSPRYKIIEKKQPVAFWCNPISGHNTLYWYLQNLGQGPELLIRYENEEAVDDSQLPKDRFSAERLKGVDSTLKIQPAELGDSAVYLCASSSLAGDTDTQYFGPGTRLTVL.

The chain employs TRBV11-2 and TRBJ1-1; unclear D gene. The length of the CDR3 is 14 residues. V lost 5 bases to trimming and J lost 2 bases, with 12 bases between them. Germline assignment: CDR1 SGHAT and CDR2 FQNNGV. The CDR3 bases are TGTGCCAGCAGCCCAACCCGGGGTAACACTGAAGCTTTCTTT. Translation gives CASSPTRGNTEAFF.

The chain couples TRBV7-6 to TRBJ2-7, with D hard to call. Trimming shortened V by 4 bases and J by 0 bases, and 13 bases separated the two germline ends. Germline lookup yields CDR1 SGHVS and CDR2 FNYEAQ. The CDR3 has 15 residues. The CDR3 sequence is CASSSTGPSSYEQYF. CDR3 coding DNA: TGTGCCAGCAGCTCCACGGGCCCTAGCTCCTACGAGCAGTACTTC. Together with reference TRBV7-6 and TRBJ2-7, the CDR3 gives the full variable domain: GAGVSQSPRYKVTKRGQDVALRCDPISGHVSLYWYRQALGQGPEFLTYFNYEAQQDKSGLPNDRFSAERPEGSISTLTIQRTEQRDSAMYRCASSSTGPSSYEQYFGPGTRLTVT.

The chain recombines TRBV2 with TRBJ2-1, with D uncertain. CDR1 and CDR2 from the germline V gene are SNHLY and FYNNEI. V lost 7 bases to trimming and J lost 5 bases, with 12 bases between them. The CDR3 is 13 amino acids. The CDR3 region has the DNA TGTGCCAGCATAGAGGACGGGCACAATGAGCAGTTCTTC. Translated, it gives CASIEDGHNEQFF.

The chain employs TRBV12-3 or TRBV12-4 and TRBJ1-2; TRBD1 might be the D (5 bases). V was clipped by 2 bases and J by 2 bases, with 6 bases between them. CDR3 length equals 13 residues. The CDR3 bases are TGTGCCAGCAGTTTAAACAGGAACTATGGCTACACCTTC. Translated, it gives CASSLNRNYGYTF.

The rearrangement joins TRBV7-2 to TRBJ1-5, with D perhaps matching TRBD1 (5 bases). Germline CDR1 is SGHTA and CDR2 is FQGNSA. Trimming removed 4 bases from V and 1 base from J, with 5 bases in between. The CDR3 has 13 amino acids. The CDR3 DNA sequence: TGTGCCAGCAGCTGGACAAGCAATCAGCCCCAGCATTTT. Translation: CASSWTSNQPQHF. The variable domain in full, completed from reference TRBV7-2 and TRBJ1-5, reads GAGVSQSPSNKVTEKGKDVELRCDPISGHTALYWYRQSLGQGLEFLIYFQGNSAPDKSGLPSDRFSAERTGGSVSTLTIQRTQQEDSAVYLCASSWTSNQPQHFGDGTRLSIL.

This chain links TRBV2 with TRBJ2-3, with D perhaps being TRBD1 or TRBD2 (5 bases each). CDR1 and CDR2 from the germline V gene are SNHLY and FYNNEI. Between the trimmed V and J ends, which lost 7 bases and 6 bases, there was a span of 14 bases. This CDR3 has 13 residues. CDR3 region: CASTDGTSDTQYF. DNA of the CDR3: TGTGCCAGCACCGACGGGACGTCCGATACGCAGTATTTT.

This chain joins TRBV2 and TRBJ2-1; possible D gene TRBD2, 5 bases. The germline V gene encodes CDR1 SNHLY and CDR2 FYNNEI. Trimming cost V 7 bases and J 8 bases, with 9 bases left between them. The CDR3 is 11 residues long. CDR3 residues: CASIGVYEQFF. CDR3 DNA sequence: TGTGCCAGCATCGGGGTATATGAGCAGTTCTTC.

The V call is TRBV5-1, the J call TRBJ1-6, with D tentatively TRBD1 (5 bases). With 3 bases removed from V and 6 bases from J, the gap between germline ends came to 10 bases. The V gene's germline CDR1 is SGHRS and CDR2 YFSETQ. The CDR3 covers 14 residues. The CDR3 nucleotides read TGCGCCAGCAGCTCGGGGGACGGTAATTCACCCCTCCACTTT. Translating it yields CASSSGDGNSPLHF.

The V call is TRBV14, the J call TRBJ1-3; 8 positions agree with TRBD1. Losses at the gene ends were 1 base for V and 7 bases for J; bases not matched to a gene: 6. The germline V gene has CDR1 SGHDN and CDR2 FVKESK. This CDR3 contains 15 residues. The CDR3 coding sequence is TGTGCCAGCAGCCAAGCAGGGGGCGGGCGGAACACCATATATTTT. It codes for CASSQAGGGRNTIYF.

The chain links TRBV19 to TRBJ1-6; D perhaps matches TRBD1 (5 bases). The CDR3 has 14 amino acids. V was shortened by 0 bases and J by 8 bases, with 8 bases between the two germline ends. CDR1 is LNHDA and CDR2 is SQIVND in the germline V gene (reference sequence). CDR3 DNA sequence: TGTGCCAGTAGTATAGATACCAGGGATTCACCCCTCCACTTT. It codes for CASSIDTRDSPLHF.

Remarks on this clone: A much larger clone differs by one base, so this may be a read error. Other nucleotide sequences in the sample specify the same CDR3. The V and J genes are TRBV11-2 and TRBJ1-1; D ambiguous. This CDR3 spans 13 amino acids. V was pared by 1 base and J by 0 bases, with 3 bases between. The V gene's germline CDR1 is SGHAT and CDR2 FQNNGV. The CDR3 nucleotides are TGTGCCAGCAGCTTAGCTGTGAACACTGAAGCTTTCTTT. Translation gives CASSLAVNTEAFF.

This chain uses TRBV5-6 with TRBJ1-5; D not certain. The CDR3 length is 14 residues. Trimming took 2 bases from V and 0 from J, leaving 6 bases between them. Per the germline V gene, CDR1 is SGHDT and CDR2 is YYEEEE. The DNA of the CDR3 is TGTGCCAGCAGCTTAGGACTTAGCAATCAGCCCCAGCATTTT. Its translation: CASSLGLSNQPQHF. The variable domain in full, completed from reference TRBV5-6 and TRBJ1-5, reads DAGVTQSPTHLIKTRGQQVTLRCSPKSGHDTVSWYQQALGQGPQFIFQYYEEEERQRGNFPDRFSGHQFPNYSSELNVNALLLGDSALYLCASSLGLSNQPQHFGDGTRLSIL.

The chain couples TRBV29-1 to TRBJ2-1, with unresolved D. Per germline, CDR1 SQVTM and CDR2 ANQGSEA. V lost 6 bases and J lost 3, with 9 bases in between. This CDR3 is 12 amino acids long. The CDR3 protein is CSVAPGYNEQFF. The CDR3 DNA sequence: TGCAGCGTGGCGCCGGGCTACAATGAGCAGTTCTTC.

Written as DNA, the CDR3 is TGTGCCAGCAGCCAAGGACAATACAATGAGCAGTTCTTC. Translated, it gives CASSQGQYNEQFF. The rearrangement joins TRBV3-1 (or the pseudogene TRBV3-2) to TRBJ2-1, with unresolved D. Trimming removed 1 base from V and 4 bases from J, with 5 bases in between. The CDR3 is 13 amino acids. Germline assignment: CDR1 LGHDT and CDR2 YNNKEL (reference sequence).